The 5 T cell receptor beta chains below come from one sample, sequenced in a study of blood T cell repertoires in COVID-19. TCRdb's table, derived via immunoSEQ multiplex PCR, lists solely in-frame clones and lacks some. Counted here are nearly 200,000 clones, 84% occurring once; the ten biggest clones make up roughly 5%. The sample consisted of peripheral blood. Receptors were obtained from a woman aged 65 to 85 with active or convalescent COVID-19.

The chain combines TRBV19 with TRBJ2-5; D possibly corresponds to TRBD2 (6 bases). CDR3 length: 14 residues. Trimming took off 2 bases at V and 2 bases at J, with 9 bases between the two ends. CDR1 and CDR2 (germline): LNHDA, SQIVND (reference sequence). The CDR3 sequence is CASSISGGQETQYF. DNA for the CDR3: TGTGCCAGTAGTATAAGTGGGGGGCAAGAGACCCAGTACTTC.

The chain employs TRBV27 and TRBJ2-1; D is unresolved. The CDR3 is made up of 15 amino acids. The germline V gene encodes CDR1 MNHEY and CDR2 SMNVEV (reference sequence). The V and J ends lost 3 bases and 0 bases respectively, with 9 bases between them. The CDR3, as DNA: TGTGCCAGCAGTTTGACTCAGAGCTCCTACAATGAGCAGTTCTTC. Amino acids: CASSLTQSSYNEQFF.

The chain joins TRBV2 to TRBJ2-1, with 7 bases lining up with TRBD2. The V segment lost 7 bases and the J segment 9 bases; nucleotides outside the gene matches: 12. The length of the CDR3 is 14 residues. Germline V gene sequence: CDR1 SNHLY, CDR2 FYNNEI. CDR3 protein: CASTRDYGQGEQFF. CDR3 in DNA: TGTGCCAGCACCCGGGACTACGGACAAGGTGAGCAGTTCTTC.

V and J are TRBV6-5 and TRBJ1-3; D is unclear. This CDR3 contains 15 residues. V dropped 7 bases and J dropped 2 bases, with 15 bases sitting between them. Germline V gives CDR1 MNHEY, CDR2 SVGAGI. CDR3 in DNA: TGTGCCAGCAAGGGAGGAGGGCTGCCTGGAAACACCATATATTTT. Residues: CASKGGGLPGNTIYF.

The chain joins TRBV5-8 to TRBJ2-3, with 10 bases fitting TRBD1. This CDR3 region has 15 residues. The germline V gene encodes CDR1 SGHTS and CDR2 YDEGEE. With 4 bases clipped from V and 4 bases from J, the junction kept 6 bases outside the gene matches. The DNA of the CDR3 is TGTGCCAGCAGCCGAGCGGGGACAGGGGCAGATACGCAGTATTTT. Translating gives CASSRAGTGADTQYF.